The entry that follows covers one T cell receptor (beta chain) sequence. The sample comes from a study of blood T cell repertoires in COVID-19. Study background: From T cells, B-cell-depleted T cells, or PBMCs came the material, which was cDNA or gDNA.

V trimming: 3 bases; J trimming: 0 bases; junction bases outside the gene matches: 4. The CDR3 is 16 residues long. The germline V gene has CDR1 SGHRS and CDR2 YFSETQ. Sequencing was performed with immunoSEQ multiplex PCR; in TCRdb, only in-frame clones are kept and a portion is missing. The sample has about 290,000 clones, approximately 80% seen once. Sequencing was carried out using peripheral blood. The chain combines TRBV5-1 with TRBJ2-7; 12 positions match TRBD2. The sequence came from a woman aged 45-65 years with active or convalescent COVID-19. The DNA of the CDR3 is TGCGCCAGCAGCTGGGCGACTAGCGGGAGCTCCTACGAGCAGTACTTC. It is translated as CASSWATSGSSYEQYF.